This T cell receptor (beta chain) originates from a study of cytomegalovirus exposure and HLA in healthy donors. Study-wide points: Cytomegalovirus association was listed for under 200 TCR beta chains.

The data were produced by immunoSEQ multiplex PCR, yet TCRdb's version contains in-frame clones alone and is incomplete. The data show 75,000 to 100,000 clones, roughly 96% seen once. Germline assignment: CDR1 SQVTM and CDR2 ANQGSEA. The CDR3 runs to 13 residues. The V gene lost 5 bases and the J gene lost 5 bases, with 15 bases spanning the gap. Comments on this clone: Its specificity is unknown.

The sequencing input was PBMCs. The TCR sequence derives from a man aged 18 to 29 in good health and CMV-seronegative. The V gene is TRBV29-1, the J gene TRBJ1-1, with D perhaps TRBD1 (5 bases). The CDR3 DNA sequence: TGCAGCGTTCGGAAAGGGGAAGGGACTGAAGCTTTCTTT. The encoded protein is CSVRKGEGTEAFF.